One sample yielded the 19 T cell receptor beta chains listed below, sequenced in a study of cytomegalovirus exposure and HLA in healthy donors. PCR amplification relied on 60 Vbeta primers (plus 13 Jbeta primers). Sequencing was performed with immunoSEQ multiplex PCR; in TCRdb, only in-frame clones are kept and a portion is missing. The sample records 110,000 or so clones, over 70% being singletons. What was sequenced was PBMCs. The source of these receptors is a man aged 35-49 years in good health and CMV-seronegative.

The chain is built from TRBV6-5 and TRBJ2-3; possibly TRBD2 for D (6 bases). Trimming cost V 6 bases and J 2 bases, with 9 bases left between them. Germline V gene lookup returns CDR1 MNHEY and CDR2 SVGAGI. This CDR3 is built from 13 residues. The CDR3 region has the DNA TGTGCCAGCAGACGGGACTCCACAGATACGCAGTATTTT. This translates into CASRRDSTDTQYF.

The chain combines TRBV9 with TRBJ2-2; tentative D call: TRBD1 (6 bases). The germline V and J ends were trimmed by 5 bases and 4 bases, with 9 bases remaining between them. CDR3 length equals 13 residues. Germline V CDR1 and CDR2: SGDLS, YYNGEE. CDR3 coding DNA: TGTGCCAGCAGTCGAGGGGGCACCGGGGAGCTGTTTTTT. It codes for CASSRGGTGELFF.

This clone was detected once. As DNA, the CDR3 is TGTGCCAGCACGCTTAGTCCCCTGCTAAACACCGGGGAGCTGTTTTTT. This encodes CASTLSPLLNTGELFF. The V gene is TRBV18, the J gene TRBJ2-2; D not certain. The V end lost 8 bases, the J end lost 2 bases, and 18 bases lay between the germline ends. This CDR3 region has 16 residues. Germline lookup yields CDR1 KGHSH and CDR2 LQKENI.

This clone was detected a few times. This chain links TRBV5-1 with TRBJ1-5; maybe TRBD1 (6 bases). CDR1 is SGHRS, CDR2 YFSETQ, per germline. The CDR3 spans 17 residues. V lost 4 bases to trimming and J lost 1 base, with 18 bases between them. Here the CDR3 DNA reads TGCGCCAGCAGCAAAAGAACAGGGAAGGACAGCAATCAGCCCCAGCATTTT. It codes for CASSKRTGKDSNQPQHF.

The J gene is TRBJ1-5, the V gene TRBV19; D is possibly TRBD1 (6 bases). Germline V gives CDR1 LNHDA, CDR2 SQIVND (reference sequence). The CDR3 consists of 15 residues. Trimming left V 10 bases short and J 0 bases short, with 16 bases between. CDR3 nucleotides: TGTGCCACCACAGGGATGGGGTATAGCAATCAGCCCCAGCATTTT. This codes for CATTGMGYSNQPQHF.

The rearrangement joins TRBV5-1 to TRBJ1-1, with a possible D match to TRBD1 (5 bases). Per the germline V gene, CDR1 is SGHRS and CDR2 is YFSETQ. V was trimmed by 4 bases and J by 3 bases, leaving 19 bases between them. The CDR3 consists of 16 residues. The CDR3 DNA follows: TGCGCCAGCAGCGCCGGGGGGATGGAGGAGGACACTGAAGCTTTCTTT. This sequence encodes CASSAGGMEEDTEAFF.

This rearrangement joins TRBV6-5 to TRBJ2-3, with D hard to call. This CDR3 is 11 amino acids long. V lost 6 bases and J 6 bases, leaving 7 bases between the germline ends. CDR1 is MNHEY and CDR2 is SVGAGI in the germline V gene. CDR3 bases: TGTGCCAGCAGCTGGCAGGATACGCAGTATTTT. Amino acid sequence: CASSWQDTQYF.

The CDR3 DNA reads as TGTGCCAGTAGTATACCAGATTTCAGTCTTTCCAGTGGCTACACCTTC. It translates to CASSIPDFSLSSGYTF. The chain couples TRBV19 to TRBJ1-2, with D unclear. CDR3 length equals 16 residues. V shed 2 bases and J shed 7 bases, with 20 bases lying between them. Germline V lookup: CDR1 LNHDA, CDR2 SQIVND (reference sequence).

V is TRBV7-2 and J is TRBJ1-5; D gene uncertain. This CDR3 contains 12 residues. The V gene lost 1 base and the J gene lost 6 bases, with 4 bases spanning the gap. The V gene's germline CDR1 is SGHTA and CDR2 FQGNSA. In nucleotides, the CDR3 is TGTGCCAGCAGCTTAGACACTCAGCCCCAGCATTTT. This sequence encodes CASSLDTQPQHF.

The rearrangement joins TRBV9 to TRBJ2-7; 9 nucleotides match TRBD1. In germline, CDR1 is SGDLS, CDR2 YYNGEE. Germline trimming cut 4 bases from V and 2 bases from J; bases unmatched to any gene: 10. The CDR3 runs 16 residues. As DNA, the CDR3 is TGTGCCAGCAGCTCTACTTTTCGGGACAGGGCCTACGAGCAGTACTTC. Its translation: CASSSTFRDRAYEQYF.

The rearrangement links TRBV5-6 to TRBJ1-4; no definite D call. CDR1 and CDR2 (germline): SGHDT, YYEEEE. Deletions cut 0 bases from V and 3 bases from J, with 9 bases between. This CDR3 is 15 amino acids long. The CDR3, as DNA: TGTGCCAGCAGCTTGGTCCACAGCTCTAATGAAAAACTGTTTTTT. It specifies CASSLVHSSNEKLFF.

This clone was detected a few times. CDR3 residues: CAWSVGDRGRSPLHF. The CDR3 DNA is TGTGCCTGGAGTGTAGGGGACAGGGGGCGATCACCCCTCCACTTT. The rearrangement uses TRBV30 and TRBJ1-6, with TRBD1 identical over 12 bases. The CDR3 consists of 15 residues. V was clipped by 0 bases and J by 10 bases; unmatched bases: 4. The germline CDR1 and CDR2 sequences are GTSNPN and SVGIG (reference sequence).

The rearrangement uses TRBV6-4 and TRBJ2-7; 9 bases are a match to TRBD1. J gave up 6 bases and V 6 bases, and 9 bases lay outside the gene matches. This CDR3 spans 14 amino acids. CDR1 is MRHNA, CDR2 SNTAGT, per germline. The CDR3: CASSPGQGALEQYF. Here the CDR3 DNA reads TGTGCCAGCAGCCCGGGACAGGGCGCTCTCGAGCAGTACTTC.

J is TRBJ2-7 and V is TRBV11-2; 11 nucleotides agree with TRBD2. Trimming removed 0 bases from V and 0 bases from J; junction bases left unmatched: 13. This CDR3 has 20 residues. Germline values: CDR1 SGHAT, CDR2 FQNNGV. DNA of the CDR3: TGTGCCAGCAGCTTAGAAGGCCGGGGACTAGCGGCACGAAGCTCCTACGAGCAGTACTTC. Translating gives CASSLEGRGLAARSSYEQYF.

This clone was detected only a few times. CDR3 coding DNA: TGTGCCAGCAGTCTTGGTCGGGACAGGAACACTGAAGCTTTCTTT. It translates to CASSLGRDRNTEAFF. The V gene is TRBV6-5, the J gene TRBJ1-1, with 7 bases matching TRBD1. The V segment lost 5 bases and the J segment 1 base; nucleotides outside the gene matches: 7. The CDR3 spans 15 residues. Germline CDR1 reads MNHEY; CDR2 reads SVGAGI.

The V gene is TRBV7-9, the J gene TRBJ2-3, with a tentative D call TRBD2 (6 bases). Trimming left V 1 base short and J 1 base short, with 12 bases between. Germline assignment: CDR1 SEHNR and CDR2 FQNEAQ (reference sequence). There are 16 residues in the CDR3. CDR3 in amino acids: CASSLGRDYGTDTQYF. The CDR3, as DNA: TGTGCCAGCAGCTTAGGGCGGGATTATGGCACAGATACGCAGTATTTT.

The chain joins TRBV10-3 to TRBJ1-3, with TRBD1 identical over 12 bases. V trimming: 6 bases; J trimming: 1 base; junction bases outside the gene matches: 10. Germline values: CDR1 ENHRY, CDR2 SYGVKD. CDR3 length equals 18 residues. CDR3 sequence: CAIRGTGGELLSGNTIYF. Here the CDR3 DNA reads TGTGCCATCAGGGGGACAGGGGGCGAACTTCTATCTGGAAACACCATATATTTT.

The chain's CDR3 is CASSRFIWTAHSTDTQYF. CDR3 DNA: TGTGCCAGCAGCCGATTCATCTGGACAGCACACTCCACAGATACGCAGTATTTT. The J gene is TRBJ2-3, the V gene TRBV5-8, with a possible D match to TRBD1 (6 bases). V gave up 4 bases and J gave up 2 bases, with 23 bases separating them. This CDR3 spans 18 amino acids. From germline, CDR1 is SGHTS and CDR2 YDEGEE.

This chain links TRBV5-6 with TRBJ1-1, with TRBD1 matching 7 bases. Unmatched junction bases numbered 3, after V lost 0 bases and J lost 7 bases. The CDR3 runs 13 residues. Germline CDR1 reads SGHDT; CDR2 reads YYEEEE. The CDR3 here is CASSLGQGIEAFF. The CDR3 DNA is TGTGCCAGCAGCTTGGGACAGGGTATTGAAGCTTTCTTT.